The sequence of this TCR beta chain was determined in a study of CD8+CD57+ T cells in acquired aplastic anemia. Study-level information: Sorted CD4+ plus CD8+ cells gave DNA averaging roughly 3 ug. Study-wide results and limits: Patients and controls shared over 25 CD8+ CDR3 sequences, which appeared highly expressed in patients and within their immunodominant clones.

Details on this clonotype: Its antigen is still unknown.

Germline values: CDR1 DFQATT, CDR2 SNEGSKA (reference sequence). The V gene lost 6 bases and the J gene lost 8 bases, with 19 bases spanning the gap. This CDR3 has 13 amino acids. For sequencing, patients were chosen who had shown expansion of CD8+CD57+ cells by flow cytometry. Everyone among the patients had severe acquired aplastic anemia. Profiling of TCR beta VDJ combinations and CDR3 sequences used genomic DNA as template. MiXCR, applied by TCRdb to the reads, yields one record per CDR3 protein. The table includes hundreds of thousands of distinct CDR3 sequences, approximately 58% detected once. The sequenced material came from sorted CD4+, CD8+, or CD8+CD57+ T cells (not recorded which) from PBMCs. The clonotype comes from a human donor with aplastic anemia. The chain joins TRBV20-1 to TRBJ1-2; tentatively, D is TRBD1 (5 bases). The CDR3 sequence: CSAGGLGRGGYTF. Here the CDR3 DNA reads TGCAGTGCGGGGGGACTCGGACGGGGGGGCTACACCTTC.